This TCR beta chain was found in a study of T cell repertoires in cytomegalovirus infection. Study context: Carrying CMV and the relevant HLA type showed in public TCR beta signatures. Study results and caveats: Totalled public TCR beta family frequency picked out people who carried CMV plus the relevant HLA. What dominated the ex vivo response were HLA-C-restricted CMV-specific TCR beta clonotypes.

Using its own MiXCR run on the reads, TCRdb lists one record per CDR3 protein. The sample holds around 430,000 distinct CDR3 sequences, about 44% seen once. Germline lookup yields CDR1 SQVTM and CDR2 ANQGSEA. The CDR3 is 12 residues long. Details on this clonotype: Its antigen is as yet unknown.

This chain links TRBV29-1 with TRBJ2-2, with D perhaps matching TRBD1 (6 bases). Material: cultured PBMCs, obtained from culture after CMV antigen stimulation. The source is a human donor in good health (CMV status not recorded). Some clones in this sample may be carry-over from other donors' samples. The CDR3 sequence is CTAQGNTGELFF. The CDR3 bases are TGCACCGCACAGGGAAACACCGGGGAGCTGTTTTTT.